This T cell receptor beta chain derives from a study of blood T cell repertoires in COVID-19. Overall study context: The origin of the acute and convalescent COVID-19 samples was the United States, Italy and Spain. The analysed material was cDNA or gDNA that came from T cells, B-cell-depleted T cells, or PBMCs.

Trimming cost V 3 bases and J 7 bases, with 13 bases left between them. The germline CDR1 and CDR2 sequences are LNHDA and SQIVND (reference sequence). The CDR3 sequence is 15 residues long. In the source study's methods: Amplified reference gene primers provided the basis for estimating nucleated cell counts. The method was immunoSEQ multiplex PCR; TCRdb's version includes in-frame clones alone and lacks a portion of them. V, J and clone size are those of that table, while D and trimming were read from the DNA. The sample contains fewer than 500,000 clones, roughly 91% of which appear only once. This sequence joins TRBV19 and TRBJ1-6; D gene ambiguous. Material for sequencing was peripheral blood. The TCR originated in a woman aged 25 to 45 with acute or convalescent COVID-19. The DNA for the CDR3 is TGTGCCAGTAGTATCCTCGGTGACGGGAATTCACCCCTCCACTTT. It is translated as CASSILGDGNSPLHF.